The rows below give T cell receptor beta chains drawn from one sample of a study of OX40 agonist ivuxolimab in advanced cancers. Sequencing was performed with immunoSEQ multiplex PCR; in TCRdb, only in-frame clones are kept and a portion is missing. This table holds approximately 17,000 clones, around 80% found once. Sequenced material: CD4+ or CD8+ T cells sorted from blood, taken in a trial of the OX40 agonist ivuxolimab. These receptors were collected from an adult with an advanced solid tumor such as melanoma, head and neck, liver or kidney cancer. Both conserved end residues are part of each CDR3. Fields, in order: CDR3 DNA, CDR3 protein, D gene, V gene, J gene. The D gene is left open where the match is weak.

cdr3_nt: TGTGCCAGCAGACCCAGGGTTAGTAGAAACACTGAAGCTTTCTTT
cdr3_aa: CASRPRVSRNTEAFF
d_call: .
v_call: TRBV28
j_call: TRBJ1-1

cdr3_nt: TGTGCCAGCAGCTTAGGCGCCAATAAGGCAGATACGCAGTATTTT
cdr3_aa: CASSLGANKADTQYF
d_call: .
v_call: TRBV5-4
j_call: TRBJ2-3

cdr3_nt: TGTGCCAGCAGTTTAGCCGGGTCGGGATACACAGATACGCAGTATTTT
cdr3_aa: CASSLAGSGYTDTQYF
d_call: .
v_call: TRBV28
j_call: TRBJ2-3

cdr3_nt: TGTGCCAGTAGTTGGGCCGGGGGCACTGGGGCCAACGTCCTGACTTTC
cdr3_aa: CASSWAGGTGANVLTF
d_call: .
v_call: TRBV19
j_call: TRBJ2-6

cdr3_nt: TGTGCCAGCAGCTTAGATAGCGGGAGGGGATCCTACGAGCAGTACTTC
cdr3_aa: CASSLDSGRGSYEQYF
d_call: TRBD2
v_call: TRBV7-2
j_call: TRBJ2-7

cdr3_nt: TGCGCCAGCAGCTTAAGGCAGGGGGCTGACGAGCAGTACTTC
cdr3_aa: CASSLRQGADEQYF
d_call: TRBD1
v_call: TRBV5-1
j_call: TRBJ2-7

cdr3_nt: TGTGCCAGCAGTGCAACAGATAATCAGCCCCAGCATTTT
cdr3_aa: CASSATDNQPQHF
d_call: .
v_call: TRBV6-1
j_call: TRBJ1-5

cdr3_nt: TGTGCCAGCAGTTTAATAGGACAGAACGAAAAACTGTTTTTT
cdr3_aa: CASSLIGQNEKLFF
d_call: .
v_call: TRBV28
j_call: TRBJ1-4

cdr3_nt: TGCAGCGTTGAAGGGGACGGGGCCAACGTCCTGACTTTC
cdr3_aa: CSVEGDGANVLTF
d_call: .
v_call: TRBV29-1
j_call: TRBJ2-6

cdr3_nt: TGCGCCAGCAGCCAAGAATCCAGGGAAAACTCCTACGAGCAGTACTTC
cdr3_aa: CASSQESRENSYEQYF
d_call: .
v_call: TRBV4-3
j_call: TRBJ2-7

cdr3_nt: TGTGCCAGCAGTTACTCGGGGACAGGGAGCTACGAGCAGTACTTC
cdr3_aa: CASSYSGTGSYEQYF
d_call: TRBD1
v_call: TRBV6-5
j_call: TRBJ2-7

cdr3_nt: TGCGCCAGCAGCTTGGGACGGACACAAGAGACCCAGTACTTC
cdr3_aa: CASSLGRTQETQYF
d_call: .
v_call: TRBV5-1
j_call: TRBJ2-5

cdr3_nt: TGTGCCAGTAGGCGGGCGTCATCGACGGGGGAGCAGTACTTC
cdr3_aa: CASRRASSTGEQYF
d_call: .
v_call: TRBV19
j_call: TRBJ2-7